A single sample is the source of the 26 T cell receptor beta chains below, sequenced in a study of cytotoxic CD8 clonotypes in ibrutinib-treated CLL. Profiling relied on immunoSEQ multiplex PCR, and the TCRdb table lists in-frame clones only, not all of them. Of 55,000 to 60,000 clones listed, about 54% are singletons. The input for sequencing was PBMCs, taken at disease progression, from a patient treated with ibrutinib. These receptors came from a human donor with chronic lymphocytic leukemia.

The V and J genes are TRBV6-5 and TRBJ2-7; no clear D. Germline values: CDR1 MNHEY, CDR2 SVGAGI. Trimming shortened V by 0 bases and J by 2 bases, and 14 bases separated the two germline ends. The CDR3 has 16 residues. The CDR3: CASSYSIYDVTYEQYF. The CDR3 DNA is TGTGCCAGCAGTTACTCGATTTACGATGTAACCTACGAGCAGTACTTC.

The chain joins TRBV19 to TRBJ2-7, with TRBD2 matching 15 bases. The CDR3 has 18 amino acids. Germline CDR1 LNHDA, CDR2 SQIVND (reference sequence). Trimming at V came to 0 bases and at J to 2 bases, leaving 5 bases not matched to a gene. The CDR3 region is CASSIEGLAGGVAYEQYF. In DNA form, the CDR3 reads TGTGCCAGTAGTATAGAGGGACTAGCGGGAGGAGTAGCCTACGAGCAGTACTTC.

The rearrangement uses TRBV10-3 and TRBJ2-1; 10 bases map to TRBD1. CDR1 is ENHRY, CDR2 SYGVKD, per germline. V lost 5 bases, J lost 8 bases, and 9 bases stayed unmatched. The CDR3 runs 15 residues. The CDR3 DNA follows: TGTGCCATCAGTAAAACCGGGACAGGGGAATATGAGCAGTTCTTC. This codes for CAISKTGTGEYEQFF.

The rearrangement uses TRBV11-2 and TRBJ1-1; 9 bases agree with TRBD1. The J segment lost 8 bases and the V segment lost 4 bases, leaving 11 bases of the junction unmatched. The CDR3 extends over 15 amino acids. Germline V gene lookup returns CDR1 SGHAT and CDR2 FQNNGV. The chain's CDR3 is CASSYPGTGSSEAFF. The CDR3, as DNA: TGTGCCAGCAGCTACCCCGGGACAGGGTCGTCCGAAGCTTTCTTT.

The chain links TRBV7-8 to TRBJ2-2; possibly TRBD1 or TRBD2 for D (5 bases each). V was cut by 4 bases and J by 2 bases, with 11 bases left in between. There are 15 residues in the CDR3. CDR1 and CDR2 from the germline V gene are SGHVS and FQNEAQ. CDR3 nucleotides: TGTGCCAGCAGCTCGCCGGGACCCAACACCGGGGAGCTGTTTTTT. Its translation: CASSSPGPNTGELFF.

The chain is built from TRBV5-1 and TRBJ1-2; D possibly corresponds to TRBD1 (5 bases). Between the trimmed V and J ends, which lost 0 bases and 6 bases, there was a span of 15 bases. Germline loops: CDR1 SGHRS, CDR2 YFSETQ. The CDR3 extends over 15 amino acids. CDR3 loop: CASSLAGRGRDGYTF. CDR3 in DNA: TGCGCCAGCAGCTTGGCCGGGAGGGGTCGTGATGGCTACACCTTC.

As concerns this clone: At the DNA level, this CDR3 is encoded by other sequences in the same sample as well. CDR3 sequence reads: CASSLQGYEQYF. In nucleotides, the CDR3 is TGCGCCAGCAGCTTACAGGGTTACGAGCAGTACTTC. This chain uses TRBV5-1 with TRBJ2-7; tentatively, D is TRBD1 (6 bases). V lost 2 bases and J 4 bases, leaving 7 bases between the germline ends. The CDR3 loop spans 12 amino acids. The germline V gene encodes CDR1 SGHRS and CDR2 YFSETQ.

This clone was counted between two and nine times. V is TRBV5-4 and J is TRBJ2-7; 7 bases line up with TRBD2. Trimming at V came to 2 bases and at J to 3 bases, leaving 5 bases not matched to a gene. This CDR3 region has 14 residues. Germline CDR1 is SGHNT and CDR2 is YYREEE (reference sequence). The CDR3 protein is CASSFGGGNYEQYF. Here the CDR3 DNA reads TGTGCCAGCAGCTTCGGCGGGGGAAACTACGAGCAGTACTTC.

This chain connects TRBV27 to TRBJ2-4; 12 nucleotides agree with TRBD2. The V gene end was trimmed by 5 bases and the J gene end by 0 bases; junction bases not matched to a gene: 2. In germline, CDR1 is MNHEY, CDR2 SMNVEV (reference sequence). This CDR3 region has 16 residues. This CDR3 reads CASSQLAGGAKNIQYF. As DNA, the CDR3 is TGTGCCAGCAGTCAACTAGCGGGGGGAGCCAAAAACATTCAGTACTTC.

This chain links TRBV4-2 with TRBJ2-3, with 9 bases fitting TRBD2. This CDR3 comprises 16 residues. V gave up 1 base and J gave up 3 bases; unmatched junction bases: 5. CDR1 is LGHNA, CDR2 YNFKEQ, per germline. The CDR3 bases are TGTGCCAGCAGCCAAGTTTCAACTAGCGGGACAGATACGCAGTATTTT. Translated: CASSQVSTSGTDTQYF.

The CDR3 DNA sequence: TGTGCCAGCAGCCAAGGGCTGAGCTCCTACAATGAGCAGTTCTTC. It translates to CASSQGLSSYNEQFF. The chain uses TRBV4-2 and TRBJ2-1; D gene uncertain. The germline V and J ends were trimmed by 1 base and 0 bases, with 7 bases remaining between them. Germline loops: CDR1 LGHNA, CDR2 YNFKEQ. The CDR3 length is 15 residues.

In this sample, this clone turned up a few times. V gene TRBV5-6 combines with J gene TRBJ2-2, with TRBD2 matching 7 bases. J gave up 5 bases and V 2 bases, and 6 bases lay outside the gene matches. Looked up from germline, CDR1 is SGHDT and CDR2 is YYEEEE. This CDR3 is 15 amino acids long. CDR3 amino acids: CASSFLTSETGELFF. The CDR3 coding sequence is TGTGCCAGCAGCTTCTTAACTAGCGAGACCGGGGAGCTGTTTTTT.

The CDR3 DNA is TGTGCCAGCAGTGAACCCACGACTAGGACTAGCACAGATACGCAGTATTTT. Its protein product is CASSEPTTRTSTDTQYF. V is TRBV25-1 and J is TRBJ2-3; possible D gene TRBD2, 6 bases. The germline CDR1 and CDR2 sequences are MGHDK and SYGVNS. There are 17 residues in the CDR3. Trimming cost V 2 bases and J 0 bases, with 15 bases left between them.

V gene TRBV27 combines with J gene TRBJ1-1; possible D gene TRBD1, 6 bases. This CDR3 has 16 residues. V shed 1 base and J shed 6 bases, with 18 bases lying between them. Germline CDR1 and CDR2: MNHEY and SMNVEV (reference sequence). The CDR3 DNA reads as TGTGCCAGCAGTTTATTTGGGGGCAGTCTGACCCCTGAAGCTTTCTTT. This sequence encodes CASSLFGGSLTPEAFF.

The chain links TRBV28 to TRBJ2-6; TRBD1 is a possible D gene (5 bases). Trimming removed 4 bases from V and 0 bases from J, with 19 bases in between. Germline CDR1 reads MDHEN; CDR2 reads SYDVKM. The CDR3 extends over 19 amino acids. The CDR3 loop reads CASSSTDSLSPSGANVLTF. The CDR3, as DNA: TGTGCCAGCAGTTCAACCGACAGCCTCTCCCCCTCTGGGGCCAACGTCCTGACTTTC.

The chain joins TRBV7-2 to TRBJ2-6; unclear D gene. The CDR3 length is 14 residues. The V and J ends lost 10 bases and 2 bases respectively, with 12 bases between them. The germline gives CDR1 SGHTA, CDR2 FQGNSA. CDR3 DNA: TGTGCCACCGGACGGCTTACTGGGGCCAACGTCCTGACTTTC. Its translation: CATGRLTGANVLTF.

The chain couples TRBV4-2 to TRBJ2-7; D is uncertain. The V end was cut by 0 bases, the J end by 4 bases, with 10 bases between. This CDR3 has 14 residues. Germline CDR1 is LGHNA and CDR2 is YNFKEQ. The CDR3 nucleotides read TGTGCCAGCAGCCAAGAAGGTGTGAAATACGAGCAGTACTTC. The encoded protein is CASSQEGVKYEQYF.

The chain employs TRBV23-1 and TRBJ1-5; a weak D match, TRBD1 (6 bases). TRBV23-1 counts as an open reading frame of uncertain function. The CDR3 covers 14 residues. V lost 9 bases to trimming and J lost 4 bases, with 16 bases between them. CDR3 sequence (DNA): TGCGCCAGGACAGGTCGCCCTCAAAATCAGCCCCAGCATTTT. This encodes CARTGRPQNQPQHF.

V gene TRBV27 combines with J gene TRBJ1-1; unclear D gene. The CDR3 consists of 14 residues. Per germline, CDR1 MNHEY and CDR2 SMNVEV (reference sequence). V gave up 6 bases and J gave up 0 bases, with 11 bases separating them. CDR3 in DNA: TGTGCCAGCAGCGGAACTAGCCTGAACACTGAAGCTTTCTTT. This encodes CASSGTSLNTEAFF.

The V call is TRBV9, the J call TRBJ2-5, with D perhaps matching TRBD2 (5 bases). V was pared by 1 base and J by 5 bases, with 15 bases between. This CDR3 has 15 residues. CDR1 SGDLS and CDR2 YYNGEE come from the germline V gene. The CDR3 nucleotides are TGTGCCAGCAGCGTATCTGTCGGCAGAGGGGAGACCCAGTACTTC. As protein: CASSVSVGRGETQYF.

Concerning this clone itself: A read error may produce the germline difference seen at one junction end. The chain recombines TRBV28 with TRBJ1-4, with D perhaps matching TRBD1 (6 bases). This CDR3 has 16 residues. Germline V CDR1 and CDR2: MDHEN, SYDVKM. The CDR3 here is CASSLWRQATNEKLFF. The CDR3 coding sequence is TGTGCCAGCAGCTTATGGCGACAGGCAACTAATGAAAAACTGTTTTTT.

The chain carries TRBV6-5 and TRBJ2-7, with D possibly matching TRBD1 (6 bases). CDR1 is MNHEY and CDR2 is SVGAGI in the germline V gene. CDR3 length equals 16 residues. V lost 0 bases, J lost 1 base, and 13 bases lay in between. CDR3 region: CASSYSSGGWSYEQYF. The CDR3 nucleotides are TGTGCCAGCAGTTACTCGAGTGGGGGCTGGTCCTACGAGCAGTACTTC.

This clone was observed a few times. Here the CDR3 reads CASSLAGAGEQYF. CDR3 bases: TGTGCCAGCAGCTTAGCGGGAGCTGGCGAGCAGTACTTC. The chain carries TRBV11-3 and TRBJ2-7; D is possibly TRBD2 (6 bases). The CDR3 is made up of 13 amino acids. The germline V gene encodes CDR1 SGHNT and CDR2 YENEEA. Trimming removed 1 base at V and 6 bases at J, with 10 bases between.

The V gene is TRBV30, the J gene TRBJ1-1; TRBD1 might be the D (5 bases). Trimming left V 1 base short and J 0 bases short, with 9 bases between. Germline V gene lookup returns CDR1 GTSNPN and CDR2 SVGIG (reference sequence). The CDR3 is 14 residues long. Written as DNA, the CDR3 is TGTGCCTGGAGTGGGGGGATCCTGAACACTGAAGCTTTCTTT. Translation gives CAWSGGILNTEAFF.

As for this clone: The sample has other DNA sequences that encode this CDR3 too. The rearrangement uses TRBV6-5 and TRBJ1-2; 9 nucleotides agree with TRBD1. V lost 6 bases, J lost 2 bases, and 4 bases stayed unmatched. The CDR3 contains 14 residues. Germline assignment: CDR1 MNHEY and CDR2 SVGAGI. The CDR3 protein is CASRTGQGNYGYTF. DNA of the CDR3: TGTGCCAGCAGGACCGGACAGGGGAACTATGGCTACACCTTC.

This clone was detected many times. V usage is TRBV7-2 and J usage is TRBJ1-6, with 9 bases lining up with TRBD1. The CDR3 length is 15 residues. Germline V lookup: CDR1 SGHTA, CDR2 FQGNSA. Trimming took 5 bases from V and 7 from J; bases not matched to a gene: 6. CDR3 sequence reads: CASSQQGAGNSPLHF. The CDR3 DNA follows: TGTGCCAGCAGCCAACAGGGGGCGGGCAATTCACCCCTCCACTTT.